This TCR beta chain was found in a study of post-analysis software for immune sequencing data. Study in general: Relapsing-remitting, secondary progressive and progressive-relapsing multiple sclerosis courses were included.

The CDR3 has 15 amino acids. V shed 7 bases and J shed 7 bases, with 17 bases lying between them. Germline loops: CDR1 SGHTA, CDR2 FQGNSA. General study points: Five or six TRBV segments, TRBV5-6, TRBV5-1 and TRBV20-1 among them, were found more frequent in patients than controls.

In its sample, this clonotype was seen a few times. Its antigen remains unidentified. Unique molecular identifiers featured in each of the TCR beta cDNA libraries. MiXCR was run by TCRdb on the PCR reads, yielding one entry per CDR3 protein. The sample lists hundreds of thousands of distinct CDR3 sequences, just under 30% occurring once. The V gene is TRBV7-2, the J gene TRBJ1-6, with D possibly being TRBD1 (6 bases). Sequences were obtained from blood. The source is a girl between 10 and 17 years old with multiple sclerosis. Here the CDR3 reads CASIGTGGHNSPLHF. In DNA, the CDR3 is TGTGCCAGCATCGGGACGGGGGGGCACAATTCACCCCTCCACTTT.